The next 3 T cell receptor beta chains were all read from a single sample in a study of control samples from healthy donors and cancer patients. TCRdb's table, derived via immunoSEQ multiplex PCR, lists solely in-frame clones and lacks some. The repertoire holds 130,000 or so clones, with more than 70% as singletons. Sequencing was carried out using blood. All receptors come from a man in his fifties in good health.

CDR3 nucleotides: TGTGCCAGCCGCGTTGAGGGGTATAATTCACCCCTCCACTTT. It translates to CASRVEGYNSPLHF. The chain recombines TRBV27 with TRBJ1-6, with a possible D match to TRBD1 (5 bases). Trimming cost V 8 bases and J 4 bases, with 12 bases left between them. Germline assignment: CDR1 MNHEY and CDR2 SMNVEV (reference sequence). This CDR3 has 14 residues.

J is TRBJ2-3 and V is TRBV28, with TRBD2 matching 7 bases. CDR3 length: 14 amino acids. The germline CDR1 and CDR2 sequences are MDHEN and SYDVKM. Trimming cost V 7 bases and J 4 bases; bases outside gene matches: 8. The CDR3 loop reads CASIQRTRSDTQYF. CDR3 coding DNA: TGTGCCAGCATCCAAAGGACTAGATCAGATACGCAGTATTTT.

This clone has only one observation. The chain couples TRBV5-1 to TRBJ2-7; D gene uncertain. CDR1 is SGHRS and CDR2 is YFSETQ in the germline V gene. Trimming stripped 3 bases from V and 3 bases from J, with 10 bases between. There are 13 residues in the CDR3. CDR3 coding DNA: TGCGCCAGCAGCTCGGAATGGGGCTACGAGCAGTACTTC. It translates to CASSSEWGYEQYF.